The 20 T cell receptor beta chains listed next were all sequenced from one sample in a study of CD8+ T cells in alopecia areata. Following extraction, RNA underwent reverse transcription to cDNA, which served as the sequencing template. Clones were sequenced by immunoSEQ multiplex PCR, and TCRdb holds only the in-frame ones, with some missing. The table has roughly 59,000 clones, about half seen once. The sample here was CD8+ T cells sorted from blood, taken at week 0. The receptors were gathered from a human donor with alopecia areata.

This rearrangement joins TRBV7-2 to TRBJ1-1; D is unclear. The CDR3 has 13 amino acids. The V gene's germline CDR1 is SGHTA and CDR2 FQGNSA. The V end was cut by 5 bases, the J end by 2 bases, with 9 bases between. The CDR3 DNA is TGTGCCAGCAGCCCCACCATCAACACTGAAGCTTTCTTT. Protein: CASSPTINTEAFF.

The V and J genes are TRBV7-8 and TRBJ2-7, with D maybe TRBD1 (5 bases). The ends were cut back, 2 bases at V and 5 bases at J, with 16 bases in the middle. Germline lookup yields CDR1 SGHVS and CDR2 FQNEAQ. The CDR3 has 15 amino acids. The CDR3 protein is CASSLSAGNIHEQYF. The DNA of the CDR3 is TGTGCCAGCAGCTTATCGGCAGGGAATATTCACGAGCAGTACTTC.

The CDR3 DNA reads as TGTGCCAGCAGCTCACTCAGGGGAGAAGCTTTCTTT. Its protein product is CASSSLRGEAFF. The genes are TRBV7-9 and TRBJ1-1, with D possibly matching TRBD1 (6 bases). The CDR3 covers 12 residues. V lost 4 bases, J lost 8 bases, and 11 bases lay in between. Germline V gives CDR1 SEHNR, CDR2 FQNEAQ (reference sequence).

This sequence joins TRBV28 and TRBJ2-7, with D possibly matching TRBD1 (6 bases). The germline V and J ends were trimmed by 6 bases and 5 bases, with 14 bases remaining between them. This CDR3 spans 13 amino acids. The germline V gene has CDR1 MDHEN and CDR2 SYDVKM. The CDR3 coding sequence is TGTGCCAGCAGGGAACAGGGTACGGACGAGCAGTACTTC. It yields the protein CASREQGTDEQYF.

This clone has at least ten counts. The rearrangement joins TRBV19 to TRBJ2-1; 7 bases are a match to TRBD2. From germline, CDR1 is LNHDA and CDR2 SQIVND (reference sequence). Germline trimming cut 3 bases from V and 9 bases from J; bases unmatched to any gene: 2. The CDR3 has 12 amino acids. CDR3 in amino acids: CASSMAGAEQFF. In DNA, the CDR3 is TGTGCCAGTAGTATGGCGGGAGCTGAGCAGTTCTTC.

The chain has TRBV6-6 and TRBJ1-1; D remains unclear. The germline V gene has CDR1 MNHNY and CDR2 SVGAGI (reference sequence). The V end lost 6 bases, the J end lost 1 base, and 9 bases lay between the germline ends. There are 13 residues in the CDR3. This CDR3 is CASSPNPNTEAFF. As DNA, the CDR3 is TGTGCCAGCAGCCCAAATCCGAACACTGAAGCTTTCTTT.

The CDR3 loop is CSVEDGRGESYNEQFF. The CDR3 nucleotides are TGCAGCGTTGAAGACGGCAGGGGTGAATCCTACAATGAGCAGTTCTTC. The J gene is TRBJ2-1, the V gene TRBV29-1; weak D call: TRBD1 (6 bases). The ends were cut back, 0 bases at V and 1 base at J, with 13 bases in the middle. Looked up from germline, CDR1 is SQVTM and CDR2 is ANQGSEA. The CDR3 is 16 residues long.

The chain couples TRBV29-1 to TRBJ2-2, with D uncertain. V was cut by 3 bases and J by 2 bases, with 7 bases left in between. CDR1 is SQVTM and CDR2 is ANQGSEA in the germline V gene. This CDR3 is built from 13 residues. The CDR3 sequence is CSVDSSNTGELFF. As DNA, the CDR3 is TGCAGCGTTGATTCCTCTAACACCGGGGAGCTGTTTTTT.

The CDR3: CAISEGGSSYNEQFF. The CDR3 DNA is TGTGCCATCAGTGAGGGGGGGAGCTCCTACAATGAGCAGTTCTTC. J is TRBJ2-1 and V is TRBV10-3; the D gene is possibly TRBD2 (6 bases). Germline assignment: CDR1 ENHRY and CDR2 SYGVKD. The CDR3 extends over 15 amino acids. Trimming removed 2 bases at V and 0 bases at J, with 8 bases between.

The chain joins TRBV7-9 to TRBJ1-5, with D tentatively TRBD1 (5 bases). Germline V gene sequence: CDR1 SEHNR, CDR2 FQNEAQ (reference sequence). Trimming removed 5 bases at V and 2 bases at J, with 16 bases between. The CDR3 covers 16 residues. CDR3 residues: CASSGGIGTGNQPQHF. Here the CDR3 DNA reads TGTGCCAGCAGCGGGGGTATTGGGACTGGCAATCAGCCCCAGCATTTT.

The chain joins TRBV9 to TRBJ2-7, with TRBD1 identical over 7 bases. V lost 3 bases to trimming and J lost 6 bases; unmatched junction nucleotides: 9. The length of the CDR3 is 14 residues. CDR1 is SGDLS, CDR2 YYNGEE, per germline. Written as DNA, the CDR3 is TGTGCCAGCAGCGCAGGACAGGTGGCGGGCGAGCAGTACTTC. Protein: CASSAGQVAGEQYF. Full variable domain (remainder filled in from reference TRBV9 and TRBJ2-7): DSGVTQTPKHLITATGQRVTLRCSPRSGDLSVYWYQQSLDQGLQFLIQYYNGEERAKGNILERFSAQQFPDLHSELNLSSLELGDSALYFCASSAGQVAGEQYFGPGTRLTVT.

This clone was recorded once. This chain uses TRBV30 with TRBJ2-2, with 9 nucleotides matching TRBD2. The junction had 10 bases not matched to a gene; V was cut back by 5 bases and J by 3 bases. CDR1 and CDR2 from the germline V gene are GTSNPN and SVGIG (reference sequence). The CDR3 consists of 16 residues. The CDR3 reads CAWCRFRTSDTGELFF. CDR3 DNA: TGTGCCTGGTGTCGGTTCAGGACTAGCGACACCGGGGAGCTGTTTTTT.

The gene calls are TRBV5-1 and TRBJ1-1; D unclear. This CDR3 has 13 residues. Trimming removed 0 bases at V and 1 base at J, with 4 bases between. The germline CDR1 and CDR2 sequences are SGHRS and YFSETQ. Written as DNA, the CDR3 is TGCGCCAGCAGCTTGGCTGAGAACACTGAAGCTTTCTTT. Its translation: CASSLAENTEAFF.

The chain recombines TRBV29-1 with TRBJ2-1; 10 bases line up with TRBD1. The CDR3 sequence is 14 residues long. With 8 bases clipped from V and 4 bases from J, the junction kept 8 bases outside the gene matches. CDR1 is SQVTM, CDR2 ANQGSEA, per germline. The CDR3 nucleotides are TGCAGCCTGGGAGGGACAGGGGTTTACAATGAGCAGTTCTTC. Translation: CSLGGTGVYNEQFF.

This clone turned up a few times. V usage is TRBV29-1 and J usage is TRBJ2-7; D possibly corresponds to TRBD1 (6 bases). The CDR3 consists of 11 residues. The germline gives CDR1 SQVTM, CDR2 ANQGSEA. V was trimmed by 6 bases and J by 9 bases, leaving 15 bases between them. The CDR3 spells CSVGTSWVQYF. The DNA for the CDR3 is TGCAGCGTCGGGACAAGCTGGGTGCAGTACTTC.

The chain recombines TRBV19 with TRBJ2-2; D gene unclear. In germline, CDR1 is LNHDA, CDR2 SQIVND (reference sequence). V lost 7 bases, J lost 7 bases, and 10 bases lay in between. The CDR3 has 12 residues. CDR3: CASNIFGGELFF. CDR3 coding DNA: TGTGCCAGTAACATTTTTGGCGGGGAGCTGTTTTTT.

J is TRBJ2-1 and V is TRBV7-9; D is possibly TRBD1 (6 bases). This CDR3 region has 12 residues. Trimming took off 3 bases at V and 7 bases at J, with 7 bases between the two ends. Per the germline V gene, CDR1 is SEHNR and CDR2 is FQNEAQ (reference sequence). The CDR3 region is CASSFQGNEQFF. CDR3 nucleotide sequence: TGTGCCAGCAGCTTCCAGGGGAATGAGCAGTTCTTC.

The chain joins TRBV19 to TRBJ1-2; D gene uncertain. The germline V gene encodes CDR1 LNHDA and CDR2 SQIVND (reference sequence). Trimming pared 3 bases from V and 8 bases from J, leaving 7 bases between. The CDR3 is 11 amino acids. CDR3 sequence: CASSISSGYTF. CDR3 sequence (DNA): TGTGCCAGTAGTATCTCGTCGGGCTACACCTTC.

There are a few counts of this clone. The germline gene is not matched at one end of the junction; a read error may be the cause. V and J are TRBV19 and TRBJ2-1; 8 nucleotides line up with TRBD2. There are 11 residues in the CDR3. Germline V gene lookup returns CDR1 LNHDA and CDR2 SQIVND (reference sequence). CDR3 loop: CASSAGTSMLF. The CDR3 nucleotides read TGTGCCAGTAGTGCCGGGACTAGTATGCTCTTC.

This clone was seen a few times. The rearrangement uses TRBV10-3 and TRBJ2-1; 12 bases map to TRBD2. This CDR3 has 15 residues. Per the germline V gene, CDR1 is ENHRY and CDR2 is SYGVKD. V lost 3 bases, J lost 6 bases, and 3 bases stayed unmatched. CDR3 sequence reads: CAISDETSGSNEQFF. In DNA, the CDR3 is TGTGCCATCAGTGACGAGACTAGCGGGAGCAATGAGCAGTTCTTC.